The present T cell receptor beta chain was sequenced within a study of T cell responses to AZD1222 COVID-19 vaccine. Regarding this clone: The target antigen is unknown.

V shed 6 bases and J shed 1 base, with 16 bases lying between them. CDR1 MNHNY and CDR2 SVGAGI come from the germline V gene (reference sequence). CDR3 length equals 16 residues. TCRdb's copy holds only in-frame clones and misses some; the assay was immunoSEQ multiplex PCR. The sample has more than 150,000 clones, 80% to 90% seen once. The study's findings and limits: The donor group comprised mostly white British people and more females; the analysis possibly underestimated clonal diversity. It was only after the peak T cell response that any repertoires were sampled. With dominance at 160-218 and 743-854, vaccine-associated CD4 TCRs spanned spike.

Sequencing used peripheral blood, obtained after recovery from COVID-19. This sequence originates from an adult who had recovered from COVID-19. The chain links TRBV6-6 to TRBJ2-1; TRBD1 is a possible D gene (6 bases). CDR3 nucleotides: TGTGCCAGCAGCCCCAATAACAGGGTATCCTACAATGAGCAGTTCTTC. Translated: CASSPNNRVSYNEQFF.